These 18 T cell receptor beta chains were sequenced from one sample in a study of blood T cell repertoires in COVID-19. Assay used: immunoSEQ multiplex PCR; TCRdb lists only in-frame clones, some missing. Here the sample spans hundreds of thousands of clones, 75% to 90% being singletons. The sample comprised PBMCs or T cells enriched from blood (not recorded which). The source is a man aged 25 to 45 who had recovered from COVID-19.

The chain carries TRBV7-2 and TRBJ2-5; maybe TRBD2 (5 bases). The CDR3 length is 14 residues. Trimming shortened V by 1 base and J by 5 bases, and 11 bases separated the two germline ends. CDR1 and CDR2 from the germline V gene are SGHTA and FQGNSA. CDR3 sequence (DNA): TGTGCCAGCAGCTTAGGGGAGCTGCGGGAGACCCAGTACTTC. Amino acid sequence: CASSLGELRETQYF. Full variable domain (rest looked up from reference TRBV7-2 and TRBJ2-5): GAGVSQSPSNKVTEKGKDVELRCDPISGHTALYWYRQSLGQGLEFLIYFQGNSAPDKSGLPSDRFSAERTGGSVSTLTIQRTQQEDSAVYLCASSLGELRETQYFGPGTRLLVL.

This clone was counted between two and nine times. The chain recombines TRBV5-1 with TRBJ2-2; 8 bases align to TRBD2. This CDR3 is built from 15 residues. J was trimmed by 4 bases and V by 4 bases; bases with no gene match: 6. CDR1 is SGHRS and CDR2 is YFSETQ in the germline V gene. This CDR3 is CASSRSGIGTGELFF. The DNA for the CDR3 is TGCGCCAGCAGCCGTAGCGGGATCGGCACCGGGGAGCTGTTTTTT.

J is TRBJ2-1 and V is TRBV5-1, with D perhaps TRBD2 (6 bases). Germline V gene lookup returns CDR1 SGHRS and CDR2 YFSETQ. V gave up 4 bases and J gave up 6 bases, with 11 bases separating them. The CDR3 is 13 amino acids. CDR3 DNA sequence: TGCGCCAGCAGCCACGGGGGTTTCAATGAGCAGTTCTTC. Residues: CASSHGGFNEQFF.

The chain combines TRBV27 with TRBJ2-3; the D gene is possibly TRBD2 (7 bases). Deletions cut 3 bases from V and 4 bases from J, with 17 bases between. Germline assignment: CDR1 MNHEY and CDR2 SMNVEV (reference sequence). The CDR3 is 16 residues long. CDR3 sequence (DNA): TGTGCCAGCAGTTTCTTGAGGGGGGGCCGGCCAGATACGCAGTATTTT. This encodes CASSFLRGGRPDTQYF.

The chain is built from TRBV13 and TRBJ2-7; 12 bases map to TRBD2. Germline CDR1 and CDR2: PRHDT and FYEKMQ (reference sequence). After removal of 4 bases from V and 6 bases from J, the junction contained 7 bases not matched to a gene. The CDR3 loop spans 15 amino acids. DNA for the CDR3: TGTGCCAGCAGCTCGACTAGCGGGAGAACTGGCGAGCAGTACTTC. It encodes CASSSTSGRTGEQYF.

The chain carries TRBV27 and TRBJ1-1, with D hard to call. Between the trimmed V and J ends, which lost 0 bases and 0 bases, there was a span of 8 bases. From germline, CDR1 is MNHEY and CDR2 SMNVEV (reference sequence). The CDR3 spans 15 residues. CDR3 residues: CASSLSHSLNTEAFF. The DNA of the CDR3 is TGTGCCAGCAGTTTATCTCACAGTCTGAACACTGAAGCTTTCTTT.

The V gene is TRBV2, the J gene TRBJ2-3; 10 bases are a match to TRBD1. The CDR3 spans 15 residues. Trimming took 6 bases from V and 4 from J; bases not matched to a gene: 7. Germline CDR1 reads SNHLY; CDR2 reads FYNNEI. CDR3 sequence reads: CASRDRGNWPDTQYF. The CDR3 DNA follows: TGTGCCAGCAGGGACAGGGGGAATTGGCCAGATACGCAGTATTTT.

The chain has TRBV28 and TRBJ2-2; D might be TRBD1 (6 bases). The CDR3 is made up of 16 amino acids. Germline assignment: CDR1 MDHEN and CDR2 SYDVKM. V lost 6 bases, J lost 2 bases, and 16 bases lay in between. The CDR3 coding sequence is TGTGCCAGCAGCACAACCCGGACAGTTAACACCGGGGAGCTGTTTTTT. It codes for CASSTTRTVNTGELFF.

V gene TRBV11-2 combines with J gene TRBJ2-7; tentatively, D is TRBD2 (6 bases). This CDR3 has 16 amino acids. The germline gives CDR1 SGHAT, CDR2 FQNNGV. Deletions cut 5 bases from V and 3 bases from J, with 20 bases between. The CDR3 DNA sequence: TGTGCCAGCAGCCCAGCGGGCGGGAAGGTGGGCTACGAGCAGTACTTC. Encoded protein: CASSPAGGKVGYEQYF.

The V gene is TRBV6-2 or TRBV6-3, the J gene TRBJ2-4, with D hard to call. The CDR3 length is 15 residues. Deletions cut 2 bases from V and 0 bases from J, with 8 bases between. Germline V lookup: CDR1 MNHEY, CDR2 SVGEGT. The CDR3 nucleotides are TGTGCCAGCAGTTACCAGAATCTAGCCAAAAACATTCAGTACTTC. The encoded protein is CASSYQNLAKNIQYF.

The chain links TRBV7-2 to TRBJ1-2, with 11 nucleotides matching TRBD1. J lost 3 bases, V lost 5 bases, and 5 bases had no gene match. Germline assignment: CDR1 SGHTA and CDR2 FQGNSA. The CDR3 contains 15 residues. The DNA of the CDR3 is TGTGCCAGCAGCCCAAGGACAGGGGGCTACTATGGCTACACCTTC. It translates to CASSPRTGGYYGYTF.

J is TRBJ2-5 and V is TRBV6-5; 8 bases align to TRBD1. CDR1 MNHEY and CDR2 SVGAGI come from the germline V gene. V trimming: 2 bases; J trimming: 8 bases; junction bases outside the gene matches: 13. This CDR3 contains 16 residues. CDR3 region: CASSYPNGTGGLTQYF. In DNA form, the CDR3 reads TGTGCCAGCAGTTACCCGAACGGGACAGGCGGACTAACCCAGTACTTC.

V is TRBV5-1 and J is TRBJ2-7, with TRBD1 matching over 7 bases. Germline V CDR1 and CDR2: SGHRS, YFSETQ. The CDR3 is made up of 15 amino acids. After removal of 0 bases from V and 1 base from J, the junction contained 4 bases not matched to a gene. The CDR3 here is CASSLGTGPSYEQYF. CDR3 DNA sequence: TGCGCCAGCAGCTTGGGGACAGGACCTTCCTACGAGCAGTACTTC.

This chain connects TRBV11-2 to TRBJ2-7; 8 bases map to TRBD1. This CDR3 comprises 15 residues. Germline CDR1 reads SGHAT; CDR2 reads FQNNGV. V trimming: 4 bases; J trimming: 0 bases; junction bases outside the gene matches: 5. The chain's CDR3 is CASSSRGHSSYEQYF. DNA of the CDR3: TGTGCCAGCAGCTCCAGGGGGCACAGCTCCTACGAGCAGTACTTC. Complete variable domain (other parts from reference TRBV11-2 and TRBJ2-7): EAGVAQSPRYKIIEKRQSVAFWCNPISGHATLYWYQQILGQGPKLLIQFQNNGVVDDSQLPKDRFSAERLKGVDSTLKIQPAKLEDSAVYLCASSSRGHSSYEQYFGPGTRLTVT.

This clone was seen more than once but under ten times. The chain employs TRBV7-8 and TRBJ2-2; a weak D match, TRBD1 (5 bases). The CDR3 runs 14 residues. V was trimmed by 5 bases and J by 5 bases, leaving 12 bases between them. Germline V gives CDR1 SGHVS, CDR2 FQNEAQ. CDR3 sequence reads: CASSETVLTGELFF. CDR3 in DNA: TGTGCCAGCAGCGAGACAGTATTAACCGGGGAGCTGTTTTTT.

In nucleotides, the CDR3 is TGTGCCAGCAGCTTAGTTTGGGACAGATCCTACGAGCAGTACTTC. Translated: CASSLVWDRSYEQYF. V gene TRBV11-2 combines with J gene TRBJ2-7; 7 bases line up with TRBD1. V shed 1 base and J 1 base; nucleotides not matched to a gene: 4. The CDR3 runs 15 residues. Per the germline V gene, CDR1 is SGHAT and CDR2 is FQNNGV.

V is TRBV2 and J is TRBJ1-2; the D is unclear. There are 12 residues in the CDR3. Deletions cut 8 bases from V and 5 bases from J, with 12 bases between. Germline CDR1 and CDR2: SNHLY and FYNNEI. The CDR3 nucleotides read TGTGCCAGCGAGACTACACCTTATGGCTACACCTTC. Amino acid sequence: CASETTPYGYTF.

The chain carries TRBV11-2 and TRBJ1-6; 7 positions agree with TRBD1. This CDR3 is 16 amino acids long. J was trimmed by 0 bases and V by 5 bases; bases with no gene match: 4. Germline CDR1 reads SGHAT; CDR2 reads FQNNGV. The CDR3 protein is CASSITGDSYNSPLHF. CDR3 DNA sequence: TGTGCCAGCAGCATAACAGGGGACTCCTATAATTCACCCCTCCACTTT. Looking up the rest from reference TRBV11-2 and TRBJ1-6 gives the full variable domain: EAGVAQSPRYKIIEKRQSVAFWCNPISGHATLYWYQQILGQGPKLLIQFQNNGVVDDSQLPKDRFSAERLKGVDSTLKIQPAKLEDSAVYLCASSITGDSYNSPLHFGNGTRLTVT.